A single sample gave rise to the 27 T cell receptor beta chains below, sequenced in a study of early stage breast cancer tumors listed by TCRdb under 2017. The library was generated by the immunoSEQ multiplex PCR assay. This is the immuneACCESS table as TCRdb keeps it, with only in-frame sequences that have V and J called. A part of the clones is gone; compared with another copy, unresolved V genes explain less than half, and the rest is unexplained. In all, the sample holds some 8,000 clones, and about 80% of those were seen once. The top ten constitute about 8.5% of the sample. The source material was normal breast tissue next to the tumor. These receptors all come from a person between 55 and 69 years old with breast cancer.

The chain employs TRBV5-4 and TRBJ1-4; a possible D gene is TRBD1 (6 bases). The CDR3 spans 16 residues. CDR1 SGHNT and CDR2 YYREEE come from the germline V gene (reference sequence). V was clipped by 5 bases and J by 3 bases, with 17 bases between them. The CDR3 loop is CASSLKRGGPNEKLFF. The CDR3 nucleotides are TGTGCCAGCAGTTTGAAGAGGGGGGGGCCTAATGAAAAACTGTTTTTT. The entire variable domain, with the rest obtained from reference TRBV5-4 and TRBJ1-4, is as follows: ETGVTQSPTHLIKTRGQQVTLRCSSQSGHNTVSWYQQALGQGPQFIFQYYREEENGRGNFPPRFSGLQFPNYSSELNVNALELDDSALYLCASSLKRGGPNEKLFFGSGTQLSVL.

This chain connects TRBV4-1 to TRBJ2-3; D assignment may be TRBD1 or TRBD2 (6 bases each). CDR1 is MGHRA and CDR2 is YSYEKL in the germline V gene. The CDR3 spans 18 residues. Trimming removed 6 bases at V and 1 base at J, with 23 bases between. The CDR3 DNA is TGCGCCAGCAGGGCAGGGGTAGCGGACATGAGGGGCACAGATACGCAGTATTTT. Translated, it gives CASRAGVADMRGTDTQYF.

J is TRBJ2-1 and V is TRBV4-1; TRBD2 aligns across 9 bases. Germline trimming cut 3 bases from V and 3 bases from J; bases unmatched to any gene: 3. CDR3 length equals 15 residues. Germline loops: CDR1 MGHRA, CDR2 YSYEKL. The CDR3 reads CASSHLAGSYNEQFF. CDR3 nucleotides: TGCGCCAGCAGCCATCTAGCGGGAAGCTACAATGAGCAGTTCTTC.

This clone was recorded only once. CDR3 sequence (DNA): TGTGCCAGCAGAATGATCTCTGGGGCCAACGTCCTGACTTTC. Translating gives CASRMISGANVLTF. The rearrangement joins TRBV2 to TRBJ2-6; no firm D call. The CDR3 loop spans 14 amino acids. Per germline, CDR1 SNHLY and CDR2 FYNNEI. V lost 6 bases and J lost 0, with 6 bases in between.

The chain carries TRBV28 and TRBJ1-2, with unresolved D. This CDR3 spans 12 amino acids. The germline V gene encodes CDR1 MDHEN and CDR2 SYDVKM. V dropped 8 bases and J dropped 1 base, with 8 bases sitting between them. The DNA for the CDR3 is TGTGCCAGCGCCCCGGGTAACTATGGCTACACCTTC. The encoded protein is CASAPGNYGYTF.

V usage is TRBV19 and J usage is TRBJ2-2; 13 bases fit TRBD2. CDR1 and CDR2 (germline): LNHDA, SQIVND (reference sequence). The CDR3 has 15 residues. The V segment lost 3 bases and the J segment 5 bases; nucleotides outside the gene matches: 0. The CDR3, as DNA: TGTGCCAGTAGTATGACTAGCGGGAGGACCGGGGAGCTGTTTTTT. This codes for CASSMTSGRTGELFF.

The chain recombines TRBV9 with TRBJ2-3; TRBD2 agrees at 8 bases. The CDR3 is made up of 16 amino acids. The V gene end was trimmed by 3 bases and the J gene end by 4 bases; junction bases not matched to a gene: 10. The germline gives CDR1 SGDLS, CDR2 YYNGEE. The CDR3 is CASSGYSGTSADTQYF. In DNA form, the CDR3 reads TGTGCCAGCAGCGGTTATAGCGGGACCAGCGCAGATACGCAGTATTTT.

The chain joins TRBV5-1 to TRBJ1-4; maybe TRBD1 (6 bases). Trimming removed 3 bases from V and 1 base from J, with 10 bases in between. This CDR3 is 15 amino acids long. CDR1 SGHRS and CDR2 YFSETQ come from the germline V gene. CDR3 amino acids: CASSSIQGTNEKLFF. CDR3 coding DNA: TGCGCCAGCAGCTCAATACAGGGAACTAATGAAAAACTGTTTTTT.

CDR3 bases: TGTGCCAGCAGGTCAATCCGGGACGGCTTAAATTCACCCCTCCACTTT. It codes for CASRSIRDGLNSPLHF. This rearrangement joins TRBV7-9 to TRBJ1-6, with D perhaps matching TRBD1 (5 bases). V was cut by 6 bases and J by 7 bases, with 19 bases left in between. The CDR3 loop spans 16 amino acids. Germline lookup yields CDR1 SEHNR and CDR2 FQNEAQ (reference sequence).

CDR3 in amino acids: CSAWDSHEQYF. For the CDR3, the DNA is TGCAGTGCTTGGGACAGTCACGAGCAGTACTTC. The rearrangement joins TRBV20-1 to TRBJ2-7; TRBD1 matches at 7 bases. This CDR3 spans 11 amino acids. The germline V gene has CDR1 DFQATT and CDR2 SNEGSKA (reference sequence). The V and J ends lost 5 bases and 5 bases, in that order; junction bases with no gene match: 3.

The rearrangement uses TRBV6-6 and TRBJ2-3; D is ambiguous. This CDR3 has 12 amino acids. Germline assignment: CDR1 MNHNY and CDR2 SVGAGI (reference sequence). Trimming stripped 0 bases from V and 10 bases from J, with 8 bases between. The CDR3 sequence is CASSYSTQSQYF. Here the CDR3 DNA reads TGTGCCAGCAGTTACTCGACTCAATCGCAGTATTTT.

The chain couples TRBV28 to TRBJ2-3, with D possibly matching TRBD1 (5 bases). The germline CDR1 and CDR2 sequences are MDHEN and SYDVKM. CDR3 length: 16 amino acids. V gave up 3 bases and J gave up 2 bases, with 15 bases separating them. The CDR3 reads CASSFLREGSTDTQYF. The CDR3 DNA sequence: TGTGCCAGCAGTTTCCTCAGGGAAGGGTCCACAGATACGCAGTATTTT. The whole variable domain, remainder taken from reference TRBV28 and TRBJ2-3, is DVKVTQSSRYLVKRTGEKVFLECVQDMDHENMFWYRQDPGLGLRLIYFSYDVKMKEKGDIPEGYSVSREKKERFSLILESASTNQTSMYLCASSFLREGSTDTQYFGPGTRLTVL.

This clone has just a few counts. The rearrangement joins TRBV6-1 to TRBJ2-5; 8 bases agree with TRBD2. This CDR3 is 12 amino acids long. V lost 7 bases and J lost 5; bases outside the gene matches: 3. CDR1 and CDR2 from the germline V gene are MNHNS and SASEGT. The CDR3, as DNA: TGTGCCAGCACTTGGACTAGCGAGACCCAGTACTTC. Translation: CASTWTSETQYF.

The chain couples TRBV18 to TRBJ2-6; 9 bases agree with TRBD1. Germline V gene lookup returns CDR1 KGHSH and CDR2 LQKENI. V dropped 5 bases and J dropped 2; count of bases not matched to a gene: 1. CDR3 size: 15 residues. The CDR3 nucleotides are TGTGCCAGCTCAAGGGACAGGGCTGGGGCCAACGTCCTGACTTTC. Residues: CASSRDRAGANVLTF.

The chain employs TRBV28 and TRBJ1-2, with D perhaps TRBD1 (6 bases). The V gene's germline CDR1 is MDHEN and CDR2 SYDVKM. V was shortened by 4 bases and J by 4 bases, with 13 bases between the two germline ends. The CDR3 is made up of 14 amino acids. CDR3 in DNA: TGTGCCAGCAGTTCGTCGGGGGCGGGCTATGGCTACACCTTC. Translating gives CASSSSGAGYGYTF.

This clone has more than one count but fewer than ten. This sequence joins TRBV6-4 and TRBJ2-7, with D perhaps assigned TRBD1 or TRBD2 (5 bases each). The germline V gene has CDR1 MRHNA and CDR2 SNTAGT. The CDR3 consists of 12 residues. V lost 6 bases, J lost 6 bases, and 12 bases lay in between. The CDR3 region is CASRGPRGEQYF. The CDR3 DNA reads TGTGCCAGCAGGGGACCCCGGGGCGAGCAGTACTTC.

The V and J genes are TRBV5-6 and TRBJ2-7; 8 bases agree with TRBD1. From germline, CDR1 is SGHDT and CDR2 YYEEEE. Losses at the gene ends were 4 bases for V and 12 bases for J; bases not matched to a gene: 12. This CDR3 is 13 amino acids long. CDR3 nucleotide sequence: TGTGCCAGCAGCAATCGACAGGGGCGGGATCTGTACTTC. This sequence encodes CASSNRQGRDLYF.

This clone was detected a few times. V usage is TRBV19 and J usage is TRBJ1-3; D remains unclear. Germline V gene sequence: CDR1 LNHDA, CDR2 SQIVND (reference sequence). This CDR3 has 13 residues. V was pared by 7 bases and J by 2 bases, with 9 bases between. The CDR3 sequence is CASIGFPGNTIYF. Written as DNA, the CDR3 is TGTGCCAGTATAGGGTTTCCTGGAAACACCATATATTTT. Based on the CDR3 plus reference TRBV19 and TRBJ1-3, the full variable domain is DGGITQSPKYLFRKEGQNVTLSCEQNLNHDAMYWYRQDPGQGLRLIYYSQIVNDFQKGDIAEGYSVSREKKESFPLTVTSAQKNPTAFYLCASIGFPGNTIYFGEGSWLTVV.

As for this clone: An end of the junction does not agree with germline; a read error may underlie this. This sequence joins TRBV7-7 and TRBJ2-2; 9 nucleotides align to TRBD2. CDR1 is SSHAT and CDR2 is FNYEAQ in the germline V gene (reference sequence). The CDR3 consists of 17 residues. CDR3 protein: CASSPVSGGQNTGELFF. CDR3 DNA sequence: TGTGCTAGCAGCCCCGTTAGCGGGGGCCAGAACACCGGGGAGCTGTTTTTT.

This chain links TRBV30 with TRBJ1-2; possibly TRBD1 for D (6 bases). Germline loops: CDR1 GTSNPN, CDR2 SVGIG (reference sequence). Trimming shortened V by 3 bases and J by 2 bases, and 16 bases separated the two germline ends. This CDR3 is built from 15 residues. The CDR3 sequence is CAWSARGFENYGYTF. The CDR3 DNA is TGTGCCTGGAGCGCTAGGGGGTTTGAGAACTATGGCTACACCTTC.

The chain's CDR3 is CASRLLLDSENEKLFF. In nucleotides, the CDR3 is TGTGCAAGTCGCTTACTCCTGGACAGTGAGAATGAAAAACTGTTTTTT. The J gene is TRBJ1-4, the V gene TRBV12-2; TRBD1 reflects the table's D call only, with no check against the DNA. TRBV12-2 is shown as a pseudogene. This CDR3 comprises 16 residues.

The CDR3 sequence is CASSVEGGTYNEQFF. CDR3 nucleotides: TGTGCCAGCAGTGTCGAAGGGGGCACCTACAATGAGCAGTTCTTC. The chain recombines TRBV6-4 with TRBJ2-1, with 7 bases lining up with TRBD1. J lost 2 bases, V lost 4 bases, and 5 bases had no gene match. The CDR3 is 15 residues long. Germline V gives CDR1 MRHNA, CDR2 SNTAGT.

This chain joins TRBV18 and TRBJ2-1; maybe TRBD2 (5 bases). The CDR3 runs 13 residues. V dropped 1 base and J dropped 10 bases, with 11 bases sitting between them. CDR1 is KGHSH, CDR2 LQKENI, per germline. CDR3: CASSPLVDSEQFF. For the CDR3, the DNA is TGTGCCAGCTCACCACTAGTGGACTCCGAGCAGTTCTTC.

The chain is built from TRBV7-9 and TRBJ1-1; 12 bases line up with TRBD1. Per the germline V gene, CDR1 is SEHNR and CDR2 is FQNEAQ (reference sequence). J gave up 3 bases and V 5 bases, and 7 bases lay outside the gene matches. This CDR3 comprises 16 residues. The CDR3 sequence is CASSGDRGRLYTEAFF. CDR3 DNA: TGTGCCAGCAGCGGGGACAGGGGGCGCCTGTACACTGAAGCTTTCTTT.

V and J are TRBV6-1 and TRBJ1-1; D perhaps matches TRBD1 (6 bases). Germline values: CDR1 MNHNS, CDR2 SASEGT. The CDR3 is made up of 15 amino acids. Trimming took 4 bases from V and 5 from J, leaving 17 bases between them. CDR3 residues: CASSAFYGGRTEAFF. CDR3 sequence (DNA): TGTGCCAGCAGTGCATTCTACGGGGGCAGGACTGAAGCTTTCTTT.

Here the CDR3 DNA reads TGTGCCAGCAGCTTAGGATACGGCGGGGGCACAAACACAGATACGCAGTATTTT. Its translation: CASSLGYGGGTNTDTQYF. V gene TRBV11-3 combines with J gene TRBJ2-3; perhaps TRBD2 as D (7 bases). The CDR3 sequence is 18 residues long. Germline V lookup: CDR1 SGHNT, CDR2 YENEEA. Deletions cut 1 base from V and 2 bases from J, with 19 bases between.

The chain has TRBV21-1 and TRBJ1-3. TRBV21-1 is given as a pseudogene. This CDR3 is built from 17 residues. CDR3 residues: CASSTRGPGLSGNTIYF. The CDR3 DNA is TGTGCCAGCAGCACAAGAGGTCCGGGGCTCTCTGGAAACACCATATATTTT.